The 31 T cell receptor beta chains listed next were all sequenced from one sample in a study of blood T cell repertoires in COVID-19. Clones were sequenced by immunoSEQ multiplex PCR, and TCRdb holds only the in-frame ones, with some missing. The profile shows more than 75,000 clones, just over 85% of them singletons. Source material: peripheral blood. Source of these receptors: an elderly woman with acute or convalescent COVID-19.

This chain connects TRBV19 to TRBJ1-1; the D gene is possibly TRBD1 (6 bases). The CDR3 has 12 amino acids. Looked up from germline, CDR1 is LNHDA and CDR2 is SQIVND (reference sequence). V was cut by 6 bases and J by 3 bases, with 8 bases left in between. The CDR3 DNA reads as TGTGCCAGTAGGAACAGGGACACTGAAGCTTTCTTT. Residues: CASRNRDTEAFF.

The chain employs TRBV7-3 and TRBJ2-1; TRBD2 aligns across 13 bases. There are 17 residues in the CDR3. Germline values: CDR1 SGHTA, CDR2 FQGTGA. Losses at the gene ends were 4 bases for V and 7 bases for J; bases not matched to a gene: 10. CDR3 DNA: TGTGCCAGCAGCTCATGGGAAACTAGCGGGGGGGCTAATGAGCAGTTCTTC. Its translation is CASSSWETSGGANEQFF.

The chain is built from TRBV5-1 and TRBJ1-4; 7 bases align to TRBD1. Germline CDR1 SGHRS, CDR2 YFSETQ. J was trimmed by 4 bases and V by 4 bases; bases with no gene match: 4. The CDR3 has 14 amino acids. In DNA, the CDR3 is TGCGCCAGCAGCCTACAGGGGTATAATGAAAAACTGTTTTTT. The encoded protein is CASSLQGYNEKLFF. The complete variable domain, with remaining parts taken from reference TRBV5-1 and TRBJ1-4, reads KAGVTQTPRYLIKTRGQQVTLSCSPISGHRSVSWYQQTPGQGLQFLFEYFSETQRNKGNFPGRFSGRQFSNSRSEMNVSTLELGDSALYLCASSLQGYNEKLFFGSGTQLSVL.

The J gene is TRBJ2-7, the V gene TRBV7-9, with D tentatively TRBD1 (7 bases). The germline CDR1 and CDR2 sequences are SEHNR and FQNEAQ (reference sequence). V shed 5 bases and J shed 4 bases, with 9 bases lying between them. This CDR3 spans 12 amino acids. The CDR3 nucleotides read TGTGCCAGCAGCCCAGGGGGGTACGAGCAGTACTTC. It translates to CASSPGGYEQYF.

This clone was seen only once. The rearrangement uses TRBV24-1 and TRBJ2-2; possibly TRBD1 for D (6 bases). The CDR3 covers 14 residues. CDR1 and CDR2 from the germline V gene are KGHDR and SFDVKD. The V end lost 9 bases, the J end lost 4 bases, and 14 bases lay between the germline ends. Here the CDR3 reads CATSQQGSTGELFF. The CDR3 bases are TGTGCCACCTCCCAACAGGGATCCACCGGGGAGCTGTTTTTT.

This clone came up once. The V call is TRBV27, the J call TRBJ1-5; the D is unclear. The germline V gene has CDR1 MNHEY and CDR2 SMNVEV (reference sequence). This CDR3 contains 17 residues. Trimming left V 8 bases short and J 2 bases short, with 22 bases between. CDR3 DNA sequence: TGTGCCAGCCGAGGGCGGTCAGGTCCCGGGGGCAATCAGCCCCAGCATTTT. It translates to CASRGRSGPGGNQPQHF.

The V call is TRBV3-1 (or the pseudogene TRBV3-2), the J call TRBJ2-3, with 14 bases fitting TRBD2. There are 18 residues in the CDR3. The V and J ends lost 1 base and 3 bases, in that order; junction bases with no gene match: 6. CDR1 and CDR2 from the germline V gene are LGHDT and YNNKEL (reference sequence). CDR3 loop: CASSQVGTSGSVTDTQYF. The CDR3 nucleotides read TGTGCCAGCAGCCAAGTGGGGACTAGCGGGAGTGTAACAGATACGCAGTATTTT.

The chain uses TRBV6-1 and TRBJ2-2; D is perhaps TRBD2 (6 bases). V was pared by 1 base and J by 0 bases, with 6 bases between. The germline V gene encodes CDR1 MNHNS and CDR2 SASEGT. CDR3 size: 15 residues. The CDR3 region is CASSEGRANTGELFF. Written as DNA, the CDR3 is TGTGCCAGCAGTGAAGGGAGGGCGAACACCGGGGAGCTGTTTTTT.

This clone was observed a few times. The V call is TRBV5-1, the J call TRBJ2-7, with 7 nucleotides matching TRBD1. This CDR3 has 15 residues. Germline CDR1 SGHRS, CDR2 YFSETQ. After removal of 6 bases from V and 2 bases from J, the junction contained 11 bases not matched to a gene. The CDR3, as DNA: TGCGCCAGCAACCCCAGGACAGGAGTTACCTACGAGCAGTACTTC. Translated: CASNPRTGVTYEQYF.

This sequence joins TRBV19 and TRBJ1-2; 8 bases fit TRBD1. The CDR3 has 15 amino acids. The V gene end was trimmed by 5 bases and the J gene end by 3 bases; junction bases not matched to a gene: 8. Germline V gene data show CDR1 as LNHDA and CDR2 as SQIVND (reference sequence). This chain's CDR3 is CASSGHRGTDYGYTF. The CDR3 DNA is TGTGCCAGTAGTGGACACAGGGGGACGGACTATGGCTACACCTTC.

The chain recombines TRBV2 with TRBJ2-1, with 9 bases that match TRBD2. J lost 3 bases, V lost 2 bases, and 2 bases had no gene match. There are 15 residues in the CDR3. Germline-derived CDR1 and CDR2 are SNHLY and FYNNEI. In DNA form, the CDR3 reads TGTGCCAGCAGTGAACTAGCGGGGAACTACAATGAGCAGTTCTTC. Its protein is CASSELAGNYNEQFF.

The V call is TRBV3-1 (or the pseudogene TRBV3-2), the J call TRBJ1-1, with 8 positions matching TRBD1. Germline V gene sequence: CDR1 LGHDT, CDR2 YNNKEL (reference sequence). V trimming: 4 bases; J trimming: 2 bases; junction bases outside the gene matches: 6. CDR3 length: 15 amino acids. The CDR3 here is CASSPQGAINTEAFF. The CDR3, as DNA: TGTGCCAGCAGCCCCCAGGGGGCTATTAACACTGAAGCTTTCTTT.

This clone has ten or more counts. The CDR3 reads CASSVGHSGTQYF. In DNA, the CDR3 is TGTGCCAGCAGCGTTGGTCATAGTGGGACCCAGTACTTC. This sequence joins TRBV9 and TRBJ2-5; D unclear. The CDR3 totals 13 residues. V lost 2 bases, J lost 7 bases, and 12 bases lay in between. Germline CDR1 reads SGDLS; CDR2 reads YYNGEE. Full variable domain (remainder filled in from reference TRBV9 and TRBJ2-5): DSGVTQTPKHLITATGQRVTLRCSPRSGDLSVYWYQQSLDQGLQFLIQYYNGEERAKGNILERFSAQQFPDLHSELNLSSLELGDSALYFCASSVGHSGTQYFGPGTRLLVL.

V is TRBV23-1 and J is TRBJ1-5, with D perhaps TRBD1 (5 bases). TRBV23-1 belongs to the ORF category, with a function that is uncertain. V lost 0 bases and J 6 bases, leaving 21 bases between the germline ends. CDR3 size: 18 residues. CDR3 protein: CASSQSEQGEPIGQPQHF. DNA for the CDR3: TGCGCCAGCAGTCAATCGGAACAAGGGGAACCAATAGGTCAGCCCCAGCATTTT.

J is TRBJ2-5 and V is TRBV11-3; 9 nucleotides align to TRBD2. The V gene's germline CDR1 is SGHNT and CDR2 YENEEA. Losses at the gene ends were 3 bases for V and 5 bases for J; bases not matched to a gene: 7. CDR3 length: 15 residues. The CDR3 loop reads CASSLGGGAGETQYF. CDR3 DNA: TGTGCCAGCAGCTTGGGCGGGGGGGCTGGTGAGACCCAGTACTTC.

The chain couples TRBV5-1 to TRBJ2-7; TRBD1 agrees at 8 bases. J was trimmed by 1 base and V by 0 bases; bases with no gene match: 6. The CDR3 is made up of 16 amino acids. Germline V CDR1 and CDR2: SGHRS, YFSETQ. This CDR3 is CASSLGGTGKSYEQYF. The DNA of the CDR3 is TGCGCCAGCAGCTTGGGGGGGACAGGCAAATCCTACGAGCAGTACTTC.

The chain couples TRBV7-2 to TRBJ2-7; 9 bases fit TRBD2. CDR3 size: 14 residues. Germline values: CDR1 SGHTA, CDR2 FQGNSA. V lost 5 bases, J lost 4 bases, and 6 bases stayed unmatched. This chain's CDR3 is CASSPGLASYEQYF. CDR3 DNA: TGTGCCAGCAGCCCGGGACTAGCTTCTTACGAGCAGTACTTC.

This chain links TRBV13 with TRBJ2-4; D might be TRBD2 (6 bases). The germline V gene has CDR1 PRHDT and CDR2 FYEKMQ (reference sequence). V was clipped by 5 bases and J by 6 bases, with 17 bases between them. This CDR3 has 15 residues. CDR3 residues: CASSTSTAGGNIQYF. The CDR3 region has the DNA TGTGCCAGCAGCACAAGCACAGCGGGTGGAAACATTCAGTACTTC.

The chain employs TRBV7-2 and TRBJ2-3; 10 bases align to TRBD2. The length of the CDR3 is 15 residues. Looked up from germline, CDR1 is SGHTA and CDR2 is FQGNSA. Trimming at V came to 6 bases and at J to 1 base, leaving 4 bases not matched to a gene. The CDR3 coding sequence is TGTGCCAGCAGTCTAGCGGGGGAGCGCACAGATACGCAGTATTTT. Encoded protein: CASSLAGERTDTQYF.

The V call is TRBV19, the J call TRBJ1-2; 8 bases match TRBD1. V dropped 3 bases and J dropped 4; count of bases not matched to a gene: 7. The germline CDR1 and CDR2 sequences are LNHDA and SQIVND (reference sequence). The CDR3 has 15 residues. CDR3 sequence reads: CASSILSGGGYGYTF. CDR3 bases: TGTGCCAGTAGTATCCTCTCAGGGGGCGGCTATGGCTACACCTTC.

V gene TRBV7-2 combines with J gene TRBJ1-6; D is uncertain. The CDR3 has 12 residues. The germline CDR1 and CDR2 sequences are SGHTA and FQGNSA. Trimming took off 5 bases at V and 6 bases at J, with 5 bases between the two ends. CDR3 amino acids: CASSPLNSPLHF. In nucleotides, the CDR3 is TGTGCCAGCAGCCCCCTTAATTCACCCCTCCACTTT.

The chain uses TRBV18 and TRBJ2-5, with 9 bases fitting TRBD1. CDR3 length equals 15 residues. Unmatched junction bases numbered 5, after V lost 5 bases and J lost 1 base. Germline CDR1 reads KGHSH; CDR2 reads LQKENI. The CDR3 sequence: CASSKGQGGQETQYF. Written as DNA, the CDR3 is TGTGCCAGCTCAAAGGGACAGGGTGGCCAAGAGACCCAGTACTTC.

The rearrangement joins TRBV9 to TRBJ2-7; the match to TRBD2 covers 10 bases. Losses at the gene ends were 1 base for V and 5 bases for J; bases not matched to a gene: 3. CDR3 size: 14 residues. Germline V gene lookup returns CDR1 SGDLS and CDR2 YYNGEE. CDR3 in amino acids: CASSVLAGEDEQYF. CDR3 coding DNA: TGTGCCAGCAGCGTACTAGCGGGGGAGGACGAGCAGTACTTC.

This chain joins TRBV5-1 and TRBJ1-5; D call uncertain. CDR1 is SGHRS, CDR2 YFSETQ, per germline. V lost 0 bases and J lost 5, with 6 bases in between. The CDR3 consists of 13 residues. DNA of the CDR3: TGCGCCAGCAGCTTGGAGAGTGATCAGCCCCAGCATTTT. Protein: CASSLESDQPQHF. The complete variable domain, with remaining parts taken from reference TRBV5-1 and TRBJ1-5, reads KAGVTQTPRYLIKTRGQQVTLSCSPISGHRSVSWYQQTPGQGLQFLFEYFSETQRNKGNFPGRFSGRQFSNSRSEMNVSTLELGDSALYLCASSLESDQPQHFGDGTRLSIL.

This chain links TRBV6-5 with TRBJ2-7; 8 bases line up with TRBD1. CDR3 length: 12 residues. Trimming cost V 6 bases and J 6 bases; bases outside gene matches: 4. The germline V gene has CDR1 MNHEY and CDR2 SVGAGI. CDR3 DNA sequence: TGTGCCAGCAGGCACAGGGGGAGCGAGCAGTACTTC. Encoded protein: CASRHRGSEQYF.

J is TRBJ1-5 and V is TRBV6-6, with 7 bases lining up with TRBD1. This CDR3 comprises 14 residues. CDR1 MNHNY and CDR2 SVGAGI come from the germline V gene (reference sequence). J gave up 2 bases and V 9 bases, and 7 bases lay outside the gene matches. CDR3 region: CASGTGTGNQPQHF. CDR3 in DNA: TGTGCCAGTGGAACCGGGACAGGCAATCAGCCCCAGCATTTT.

V gene TRBV28 combines with J gene TRBJ2-1, with TRBD2 matching over 12 bases. Trimming removed 11 bases from V and 8 bases from J; junction bases left unmatched: 13. The germline gives CDR1 MDHEN, CDR2 SYDVKM. The CDR3 consists of 15 residues. CDR3 protein: CAAHSSGRAVDEQFF. The CDR3, as DNA: TGTGCCGCGCACTCTAGCGGGAGGGCCGTGGATGAGCAGTTCTTC.

The chain is built from TRBV9 and TRBJ2-7; maybe TRBD1 (7 bases). The germline V gene has CDR1 SGDLS and CDR2 YYNGEE. The CDR3 has 15 residues. V was shortened by 3 bases and J by 0 bases, with 13 bases between the two germline ends. CDR3 protein: CASSAGGQNSYEQYF. Written as DNA, the CDR3 is TGTGCCAGCAGCGCCGGGGGACAGAACTCCTACGAGCAGTACTTC. Complete variable domain (other parts from reference TRBV9 and TRBJ2-7): DSGVTQTPKHLITATGQRVTLRCSPRSGDLSVYWYQQSLDQGLQFLIQYYNGEERAKGNILERFSAQQFPDLHSELNLSSLELGDSALYFCASSAGGQNSYEQYFGPGTRLTVT.

The chain links TRBV5-6 to TRBJ2-2, with 8 bases lining up with TRBD1. Germline lookup yields CDR1 SGHDT and CDR2 YYEEEE. This CDR3 is 15 amino acids long. With V trimmed by 4 bases and J by 0 bases, 2 bases remained unmatched. In DNA form, the CDR3 reads TGTGCCAGCAGCCGGGACAGGTCGAACACCGGGGAGCTGTTTTTT. Translation gives CASSRDRSNTGELFF.

The CDR3 sequence is CATSRGGVGGSNQPQHF. The CDR3 DNA reads TGTGCCACCAGCAGGGGCGGGGTCGGGGGGAGCAATCAGCCCCAGCATTTT. The J gene is TRBJ1-5, the V gene TRBV15; tentatively, D is TRBD1 (5 bases). The CDR3 has 17 residues. Deletions cut 3 bases from V and 1 base from J, with 16 bases between. Germline V gene sequence: CDR1 LNHNV, CDR2 YYDKDF (reference sequence).

The chain joins TRBV4-2 to TRBJ1-1; 9 bases are a match to TRBD1. The junction had 6 bases not matched to a gene; V was cut back by 3 bases and J by 4 bases. Looked up from germline, CDR1 is LGHNA and CDR2 is YNFKEQ. The CDR3 has 15 amino acids. The CDR3 region is CASSHGTGLGTEAFF. The CDR3 DNA sequence: TGTGCCAGCAGCCACGGGACAGGGCTTGGCACTGAAGCTTTCTTT.